One sample yielded the 10 T cell receptor beta chains listed below, sequenced in a study of spatial heterogeneity in lung cancer (dated 2019 in TCRdb). The time point label, read with the paper, signifies: blood at routine non-recurrence follow-up after resection. The protocol used for the library was 5' RACE. TCRdb records NextSeq 500 as the sequencer. TCRdb itself trimmed the public reads at Q25 with fastp, ran MiXCR and retained productive beta chains. For every CDR3 protein sequence, its rows merge into one entry that carries the most common genes and DNA. This sample comprises nearly 95,000 distinct CDR3 sequences, roughly 19% of them detected only once. The leading ten clones occupy 21% of the sample. The input for sequencing was PBMCs, taken at follow-up. These receptors were obtained from a male donor with early-stage non-small cell lung cancer.

The rearrangement joins TRBV3-1 to TRBJ1-5; 7 bases fit TRBD1. Germline V gene lookup returns CDR1 LGHDT and CDR2 YNNKEL (reference sequence). Trimming at V came to 2 bases and at J to 7 bases, leaving 8 bases not matched to a gene. This CDR3 contains 15 residues. The CDR3 loop reads CASSQTGTVRQPQHF. The CDR3 nucleotides read TGTGCCAGCAGCCAAACCGGGACAGTAAGACAGCCCCAGCATTTT.

Only a few counts were recorded for this clonotype. The gene calls are TRBV29-1 and TRBJ2-1; no definite D call. The germline V gene encodes CDR1 SQVTM and CDR2 ANQGSEA. This CDR3 is built from 13 residues. Deletions cut 5 bases from V and 2 bases from J, with 10 bases between. Here the CDR3 reads CSVQSQAYNEQFF. The CDR3 DNA is TGCAGCGTTCAAAGCCAGGCCTACAATGAGCAGTTCTTC.

This chain joins TRBV20-1 and TRBJ2-1, with TRBD2 identical over 14 bases. The germline CDR1 and CDR2 sequences are DFQATT and SNEGSKA (reference sequence). The CDR3 length is 14 residues. V shed 6 bases and J 8 bases; nucleotides not matched to a gene: 6. The CDR3 sequence is CSAGTSGSIHEQFF. The DNA for the CDR3 is TGCAGTGCCGGGACTAGCGGGAGTATCCATGAGCAGTTCTTC.

This clonotype was observed a handful of times. The V call is TRBV29-1, the J call TRBJ2-1; D assignment may be TRBD1 or TRBD2 (5 bases each). Germline CDR1 and CDR2: SQVTM and ANQGSEA. Trimming stripped 4 bases from V and 10 bases from J, with 23 bases between. This CDR3 region has 15 residues. In DNA form, the CDR3 reads TGCAGCGTTGCACAAGAACGACGCGTGAGGGACGAGCAGTTCTTC. Translated, it gives CSVAQERRVRDEQFF.

This clonotype was detected many times. The rearrangement joins TRBV20-1 to TRBJ2-5; 7 bases align to TRBD2. In germline, CDR1 is DFQATT, CDR2 SNEGSKA (reference sequence). V shed 2 bases, J shed 3 bases, and the junction held 6 bases outside the gene matches. This CDR3 region has 14 residues. The CDR3 DNA sequence: TGCAGTGCTAGACGGGGGAGGGCTGAAGAGACCCAGTACTTC. This gives the protein CSARRGRAEETQYF.

The V call is TRBV27, the J call TRBJ1-2; unclear D gene. The germline V and J ends were trimmed by 5 bases and 4 bases, with 11 bases remaining between them. Germline lookup yields CDR1 MNHEY and CDR2 SMNVEV (reference sequence). There are 13 residues in the CDR3. The CDR3 DNA reads as TGTGCCAGCAGTCAAACGCGAGTCTATGGCTACACCTTC. It translates to CASSQTRVYGYTF.

This clonotype has a handful of counts. The V and J genes are TRBV4-3 and TRBJ2-3; 10 bases fit TRBD2. The CDR3 runs 15 residues. Germline V gene lookup returns CDR1 LGHNA and CDR2 YSLEER. The ends lost 6 bases at V and 4 bases at J; junction bases unmatched: 7. In nucleotides, the CDR3 is TGCGCCAGCAGTTACGAGCGGGGGGGCCCAGATACGCAGTATTTT. Its translation is CASSYERGGPDTQYF.

A few counts support this clonotype. J is TRBJ1-6 and V is TRBV3-1; tentatively, D is TRBD1 (6 bases). This CDR3 has 14 residues. V lost 3 bases and J lost 6, with 9 bases in between. Germline CDR1 and CDR2: LGHDT and YNNKEL (reference sequence). CDR3 amino acids: CASSQGASNSPLHF. The CDR3 DNA is TGTGCCAGCAGCCAGGGGGCAAGTAATTCACCCCTCCACTTT.

The CDR3 here is CASSISFQRTFYGYTF. As DNA, the CDR3 is TGTGCCAGTAGTATATCTTTTCAAAGGACTTTCTATGGCTACACCTTC. This chain connects TRBV19 to TRBJ1-2; D is unresolved. The germline V gene has CDR1 LNHDA and CDR2 SQIVND (reference sequence). Trimming took 2 bases from V and 4 from J, leaving 17 bases between them. The CDR3 runs 16 residues.

This clonotype was seen many times. The CDR3, as DNA: TGTGCCAGCAGTTCGGTAGGGACTGAAGCTTTCTTT. It translates to CASSSVGTEAFF. The rearrangement uses TRBV27 and TRBJ1-1; D is unresolved. Trimming took off 4 bases at V and 5 bases at J, with 8 bases between the two ends. CDR1 and CDR2 (germline): MNHEY, SMNVEV (reference sequence). The CDR3 runs 12 residues.